What follows are 10 T cell receptor delta chains derived from one specimen sequenced in a study of gamma delta lymphoproliferative disorders and STAT genes. TCRdb re-called clones from the multiplex PCR reads via CATT. Of over 2,000 delta-chain clones listed, over 1.3% are singletons. The receptor sequences were amplified from genomic DNA of peripheral blood mononuclear cells. Sequenced input: blood. These receptors came from a human donor in good health.

Only a few counts were recorded for this clone. The likely explanation is a read error, given a far larger clone one base away. The sample has other DNA sequences that encode this CDR3 too. This chain uses TRDV2 with TRDJ1, with TRDD3 matching 12 bases. From germline, CDR1 is GEAIGNYY and CDR2 EKD. This CDR3 region has 18 residues. J gave up 0 bases and V 3 bases, and 10 bases lay outside the gene matches. CDR3 loop: CACDPLLGDTGYTDKLIF. Written as DNA, the CDR3 is TGTGCCTGTGACCCACTACTGGGGGATACAGGGTACACCGATAAACTCATCTTT.

As for this clone: TCRdb's entry gives the protein of a much larger clone, which mismatches this DNA's translation at residue 10, likely from a read error; the protein reported here is translated from the DNA. The V call is TRDV2, the J call TRDJ1, with 7 bases lining up with TRDD3. V dropped 0 bases and J dropped 0; count of bases not matched to a gene: 24. Germline V gene sequence: CDR1 GEAIGNYY, CDR2 EKD. CDR3 length equals 22 residues. CDR3 bases: TGTGCCTGTGACACCGTAGGGCTGGGGGGTACGTCTTTATTAAAATACACCGATAAACTCATCTTT. The encoded protein is CACDTVGLGGTSLLKYTDKLIF.

On this clone itself: This DNA translates differently at residue 6 from the TCRdb protein, which is that of a much larger clone; a read error is likely, and the protein shown is the DNA's own translation. The chain is built from TRDV2 and TRDJ1; 13 positions match TRDD3. Germline V gives CDR1 GEAIGNYY, CDR2 EKD. The junction had 11 bases not matched to a gene; V was cut back by 3 bases and J by 2 bases. The CDR3 totals 18 residues. For the CDR3, the DNA is TGTGCCTGTGACCCTGTACTGGGGGATACGAGGGGGACCGATAAACTCATCTTT. Its translation: CACDPVLGDTRGTDKLIF.

This clone was counted a few times. V usage is TRDV2 and J usage is TRDJ1; 10 nucleotides agree with TRDD3. Germline CDR1 GEAIGNYY, CDR2 EKD. This CDR3 is built from 18 residues. Losses at the gene ends were 4 bases for V and 0 bases for J; bases not matched to a gene: 13. This chain's CDR3 is CACEDWGDTRTYTDKLIF. CDR3 in DNA: TGTGCCTGTGAGGACTGGGGGGATACGAGGACGTACACCGATAAACTCATCTTT.

On this clone itself: For this DNA, TCRdb reports the protein of a much larger clone, which diverges at residue 17, most likely from a read error; the protein presented here is translated directly from the DNA. The chain employs TRDV1 and TRDJ1; the match to TRDD3 covers 7 bases. Germline V gene data show CDR1 as TSWWSYY and CDR2 as QGS. The CDR3 runs to 22 residues. V dropped 2 bases and J dropped 7; count of bases not matched to a gene: 31. This CDR3 is CALGENSHPEGLGIIICGKLIF. In nucleotides, the CDR3 is TGTGCTCTTGGGGAAAATTCCCACCCTGAGGGACTGGGGATCATTATATGCGGTAAACTCATCTTT.

On this clone itself: TCRdb attributes to this sequence the protein of a much larger clone, which differs from the DNA translation at residue 13; a read error is likely, and the protein displayed is translated from the DNA. V and J are TRDV2 and TRDJ1, with 8 bases that match TRDD3. Germline assignment: CDR1 GEAIGNYY and CDR2 EKD. The V gene end was trimmed by 3 bases and the J gene end by 6 bases; junction bases not matched to a gene: 17. The CDR3 loop spans 17 amino acids. CDR3 in amino acids: CACDAIPAGGILNKLIF. The CDR3 bases are TGTGCCTGTGACGCTATCCCCGCTGGGGGGATATTGAATAAACTCATCTTT.

This clone was counted between two and nine times. It is likely a read error: a sequence one base away is far more abundant. This specimen includes other DNA sequences encoding the same CDR3. The chain has TRDV2 and TRDJ3; D is ambiguous. Germline V CDR1 and CDR2: GEAIGNYY, EKD. Trimming took off 7 bases at V and 1 base at J, with 19 bases between the two ends. This CDR3 contains 18 residues. The CDR3 DNA follows: TGTGCCTGCGACCCCGCCGGGGTTGAGTCCTGGGACACCCGACAGATGTTTTTC. Protein product: CACDPAGVESWDTRQMFF.

With respect to this clone: A single base is all that separates this from a far larger clone, so a read error is likely. The same CDR3 can be traced to other DNA sequences in this sample. This chain uses TRDV1 with TRDJ1, with TRDD3 matching over 7 bases. Germline assignment: CDR1 TSWWSYY and CDR2 QGS. This CDR3 is 20 amino acids long. The CDR3 protein is CALGEWGVGRGGPYTDKLIF. The DNA for the CDR3 is TGTGCTCTTGGGGAATGGGGCGTCGGACGTGGGGGACCGTACACTGATAAACTCATCTTT.

A note on this clone: A far larger clone is a single base away, which makes a read error likely. V is TRDV1 and J is TRDJ1; 7 bases map to TRDD3. The CDR3 runs 24 residues. V was pared by 0 bases and J by 1 base, with 29 bases of the junction left unmatched. The germline V gene has CDR1 TSWWSYY and CDR2 QGS. The CDR3 nucleotides read TGTGCTCTTGGGGAACTTCAAGCCTCCTTAGAGGGCCTGGGCTGGGGGGGACCCACCGATAAACTCATCTTT. Protein product: CALGELQASLEGLGWGGPTDKLIF.

This clone was detected a few times. The mismatch at residue 5 between this DNA's translation and the TCRdb protein of a much larger clone likely reflects a read error; the protein shown is translated from the DNA. The chain recombines TRDV2 with TRDJ3; 13 nucleotides match TRDD3. The CDR3 is 22 amino acids. Looked up from germline, CDR1 is GEAIGNYY and CDR2 is EKD. V was clipped by 3 bases and J by 0 bases; unmatched bases: 13. CDR3 bases: TGTGCCTGTGACTGGCTACTGGGGGATACGACACTAAGCTCCTGGGACACCCGACAGATGTTTTTC. As protein: CACDWLLGDTTLSSWDTRQMFF.